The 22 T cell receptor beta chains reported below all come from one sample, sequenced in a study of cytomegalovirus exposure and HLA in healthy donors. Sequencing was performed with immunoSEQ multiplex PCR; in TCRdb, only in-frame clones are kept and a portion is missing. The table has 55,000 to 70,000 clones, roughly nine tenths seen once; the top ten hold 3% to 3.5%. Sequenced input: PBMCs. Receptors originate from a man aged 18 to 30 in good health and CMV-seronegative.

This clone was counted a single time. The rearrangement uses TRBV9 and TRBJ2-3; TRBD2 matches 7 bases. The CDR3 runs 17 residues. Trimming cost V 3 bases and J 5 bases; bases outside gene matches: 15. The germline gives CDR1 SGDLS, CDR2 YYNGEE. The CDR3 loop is CASSASIILSSGDTQYF. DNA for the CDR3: TGTGCCAGCAGCGCTTCGATAATCTTATCTAGCGGAGATACGCAGTATTTT. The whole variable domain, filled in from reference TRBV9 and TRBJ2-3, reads DSGVTQTPKHLITATGQRVTLRCSPRSGDLSVYWYQQSLDQGLQFLIQYYNGEERAKGNILERFSAQQFPDLHSELNLSSLELGDSALYFCASSASIILSSGDTQYFGPGTRLTVL.

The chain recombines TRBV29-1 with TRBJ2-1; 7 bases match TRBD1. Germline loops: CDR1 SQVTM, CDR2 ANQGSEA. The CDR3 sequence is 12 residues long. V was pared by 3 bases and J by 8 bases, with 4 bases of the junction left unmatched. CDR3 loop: CSVEAGGYEQFF. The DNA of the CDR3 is TGCAGCGTTGAGGCAGGGGGTTATGAGCAGTTCTTC.

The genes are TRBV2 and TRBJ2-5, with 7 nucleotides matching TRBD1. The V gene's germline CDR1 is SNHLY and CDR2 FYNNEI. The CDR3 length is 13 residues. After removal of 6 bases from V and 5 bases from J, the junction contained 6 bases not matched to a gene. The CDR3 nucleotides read TGTGCCAGCAGAATACAGGGGATCGAGACCCAGTACTTC. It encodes CASRIQGIETQYF.

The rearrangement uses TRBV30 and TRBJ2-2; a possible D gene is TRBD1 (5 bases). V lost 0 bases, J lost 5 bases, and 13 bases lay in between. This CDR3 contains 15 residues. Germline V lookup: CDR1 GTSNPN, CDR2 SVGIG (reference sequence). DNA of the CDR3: TGTGCCTGGAGTGTTAAGGCAGGGCGGACCGGGGAGCTGTTTTTT. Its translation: CAWSVKAGRTGELFF.

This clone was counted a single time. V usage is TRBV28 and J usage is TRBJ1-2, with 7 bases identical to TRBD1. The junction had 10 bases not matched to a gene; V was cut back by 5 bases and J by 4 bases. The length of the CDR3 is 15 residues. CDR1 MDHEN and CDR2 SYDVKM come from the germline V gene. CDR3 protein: CASSTRRQGGYGYTF. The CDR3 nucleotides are TGTGCCAGCAGTACCCGGCGACAGGGCGGCTATGGCTACACCTTC.

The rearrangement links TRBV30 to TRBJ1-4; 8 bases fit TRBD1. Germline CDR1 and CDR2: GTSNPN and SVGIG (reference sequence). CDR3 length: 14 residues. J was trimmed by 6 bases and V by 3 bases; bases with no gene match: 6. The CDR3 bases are TGTGCCTGGAGAGCAGGGGGCTCGGATGAAAAACTGTTTTTT. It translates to CAWRAGGSDEKLFF.

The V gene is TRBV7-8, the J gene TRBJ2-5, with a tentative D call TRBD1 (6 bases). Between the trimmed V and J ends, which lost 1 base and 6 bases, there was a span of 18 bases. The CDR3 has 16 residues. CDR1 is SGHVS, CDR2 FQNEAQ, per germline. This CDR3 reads CASSLGALGTSKTQYF. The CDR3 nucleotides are TGTGCCAGCAGCTTAGGTGCTTTGGGGACAAGTAAGACCCAGTACTTC.

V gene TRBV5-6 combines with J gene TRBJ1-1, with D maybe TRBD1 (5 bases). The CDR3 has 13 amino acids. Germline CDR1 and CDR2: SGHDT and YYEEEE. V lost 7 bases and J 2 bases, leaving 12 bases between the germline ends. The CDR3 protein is CASFYTGNTEAFF. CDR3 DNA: TGTGCCAGCTTCTACACAGGAAACACTGAAGCTTTCTTT.

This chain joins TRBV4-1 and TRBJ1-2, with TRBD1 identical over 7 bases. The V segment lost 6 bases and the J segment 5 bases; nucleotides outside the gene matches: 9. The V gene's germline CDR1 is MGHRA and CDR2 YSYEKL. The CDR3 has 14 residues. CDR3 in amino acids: CASRSAGQKYGYTF. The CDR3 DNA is TGCGCCAGCAGGAGCGCGGGACAGAAATATGGCTACACCTTC.

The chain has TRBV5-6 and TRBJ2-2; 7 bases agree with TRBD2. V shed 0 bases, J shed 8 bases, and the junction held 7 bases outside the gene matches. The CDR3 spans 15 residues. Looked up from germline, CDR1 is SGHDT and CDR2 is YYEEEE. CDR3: CASSLGLAVLGELFF. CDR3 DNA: TGTGCCAGCAGCTTGGGACTAGCAGTACTAGGGGAGCTGTTTTTT.

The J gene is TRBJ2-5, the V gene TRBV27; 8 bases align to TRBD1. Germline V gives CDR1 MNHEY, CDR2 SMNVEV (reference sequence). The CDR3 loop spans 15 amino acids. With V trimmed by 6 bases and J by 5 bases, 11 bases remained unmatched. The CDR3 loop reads CASSADRVMSETQYF. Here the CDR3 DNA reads TGTGCCAGCAGCGCGGACAGGGTCATGTCGGAGACCCAGTACTTC.

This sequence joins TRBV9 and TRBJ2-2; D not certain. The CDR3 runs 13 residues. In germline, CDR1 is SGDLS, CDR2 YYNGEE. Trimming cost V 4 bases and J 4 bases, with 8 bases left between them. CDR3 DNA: TGTGCCAGCAGCCCGTCCCCCACCGGGGAGCTGTTTTTT. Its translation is CASSPSPTGELFF.

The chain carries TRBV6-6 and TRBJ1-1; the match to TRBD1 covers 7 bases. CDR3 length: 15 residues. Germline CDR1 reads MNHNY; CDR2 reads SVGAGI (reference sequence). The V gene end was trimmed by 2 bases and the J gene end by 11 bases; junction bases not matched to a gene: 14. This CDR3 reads CASSYGRGEDLKAFF. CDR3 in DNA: TGTGCCAGCAGTTACGGCAGGGGGGAAGATTTGAAGGCTTTCTTT.

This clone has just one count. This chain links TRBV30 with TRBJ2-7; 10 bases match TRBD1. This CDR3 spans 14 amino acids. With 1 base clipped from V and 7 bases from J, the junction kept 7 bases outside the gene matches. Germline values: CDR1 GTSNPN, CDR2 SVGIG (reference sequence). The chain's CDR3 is CAWSGDRGQGEQYF. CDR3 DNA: TGTGCCTGGAGTGGAGACAGGGGGCAAGGGGAGCAGTACTTC. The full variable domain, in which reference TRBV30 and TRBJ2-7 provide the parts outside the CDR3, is SQTIHQWPATLVQPVGSPLSLECTVEGTSNPNLYWYRQAAGRGLQLLFYSVGIGQISSEVPQNLSASRPQDRQFILSSKKLLLSDSGFYLCAWSGDRGQGEQYFGPGTRLTVT.

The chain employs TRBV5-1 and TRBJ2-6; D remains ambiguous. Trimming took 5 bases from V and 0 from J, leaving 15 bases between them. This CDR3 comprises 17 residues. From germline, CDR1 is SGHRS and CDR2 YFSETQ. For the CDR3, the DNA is TGCGCCAGCAGTACCGAGCTTACCGGCTCTGGGGCCAACGTCCTGACTTTC. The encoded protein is CASSTELTGSGANVLTF.

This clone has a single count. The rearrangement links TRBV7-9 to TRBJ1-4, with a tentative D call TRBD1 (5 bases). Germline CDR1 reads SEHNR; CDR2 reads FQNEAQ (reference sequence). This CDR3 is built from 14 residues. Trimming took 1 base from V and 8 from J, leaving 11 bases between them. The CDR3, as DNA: TGTGCCAGCAGCTTAGGTGGCCGGGGGGAAAAACTGTTTTTT. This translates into CASSLGGRGEKLFF.

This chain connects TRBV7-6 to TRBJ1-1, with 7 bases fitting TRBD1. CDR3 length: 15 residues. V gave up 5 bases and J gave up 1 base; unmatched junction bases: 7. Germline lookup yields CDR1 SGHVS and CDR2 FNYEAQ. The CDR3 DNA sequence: TGTGCCAGCAGCATAGGGCAGGGGGGGAACACTGAAGCTTTCTTT. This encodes CASSIGQGGNTEAFF. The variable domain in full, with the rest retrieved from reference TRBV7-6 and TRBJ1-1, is GAGVSQSPRYKVTKRGQDVALRCDPISGHVSLYWYRQALGQGPEFLTYFNYEAQQDKSGLPNDRFSAERPEGSISTLTIQRTEQRDSAMYRCASSIGQGGNTEAFFGQGTRLTVV.

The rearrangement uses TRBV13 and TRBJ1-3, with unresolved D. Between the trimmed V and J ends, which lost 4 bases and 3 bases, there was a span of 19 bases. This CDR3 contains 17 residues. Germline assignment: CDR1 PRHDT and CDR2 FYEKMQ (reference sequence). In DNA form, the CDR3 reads TGTGCCAGCAGCTCCCTATACCGCGGGGTAGGTGGAAACACCATATATTTT. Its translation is CASSSLYRGVGGNTIYF.

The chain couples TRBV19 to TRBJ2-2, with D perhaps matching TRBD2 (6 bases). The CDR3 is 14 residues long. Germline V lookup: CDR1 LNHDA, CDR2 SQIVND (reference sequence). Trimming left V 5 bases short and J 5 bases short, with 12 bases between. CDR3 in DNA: TGTGCCAGTAGTTCAAACCGGGGGACCGGGGAGCTGTTTTTT. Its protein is CASSSNRGTGELFF. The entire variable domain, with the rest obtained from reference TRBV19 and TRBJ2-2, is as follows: DGGITQSPKYLFRKEGQNVTLSCEQNLNHDAMYWYRQDPGQGLRLIYYSQIVNDFQKGDIAEGYSVSREKKESFPLTVTSAQKNPTAFYLCASSSNRGTGELFFGEGSRLTVL.

CDR3 in amino acids: CASSLRASGRETQYF. The CDR3 nucleotides are TGTGCCAGCAGCTTAAGGGCTAGCGGGAGGGAGACCCAGTACTTC. The chain employs TRBV7-3 and TRBJ2-5; 11 nucleotides line up with TRBD2. Germline V lookup: CDR1 SGHTA, CDR2 FQGTGA. The V and J ends lost 1 base and 5 bases, in that order; junction bases with no gene match: 3. CDR3 length equals 15 residues.

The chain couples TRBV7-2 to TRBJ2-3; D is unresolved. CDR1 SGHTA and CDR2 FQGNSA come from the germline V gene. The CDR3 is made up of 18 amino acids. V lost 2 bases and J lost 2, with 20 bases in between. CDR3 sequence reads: CASSLTPSGSKNTDTQYF. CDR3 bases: TGTGCCAGCAGCTTAACCCCCAGTGGCAGTAAAAACACAGATACGCAGTATTTT.

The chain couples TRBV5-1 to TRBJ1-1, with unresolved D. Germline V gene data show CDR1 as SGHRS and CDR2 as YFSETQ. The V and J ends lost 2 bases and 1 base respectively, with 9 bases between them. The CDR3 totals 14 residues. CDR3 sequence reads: CASSLEGENTEAFF. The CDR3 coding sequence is TGCGCCAGCAGCTTAGAGGGAGAGAACACTGAAGCTTTCTTT.